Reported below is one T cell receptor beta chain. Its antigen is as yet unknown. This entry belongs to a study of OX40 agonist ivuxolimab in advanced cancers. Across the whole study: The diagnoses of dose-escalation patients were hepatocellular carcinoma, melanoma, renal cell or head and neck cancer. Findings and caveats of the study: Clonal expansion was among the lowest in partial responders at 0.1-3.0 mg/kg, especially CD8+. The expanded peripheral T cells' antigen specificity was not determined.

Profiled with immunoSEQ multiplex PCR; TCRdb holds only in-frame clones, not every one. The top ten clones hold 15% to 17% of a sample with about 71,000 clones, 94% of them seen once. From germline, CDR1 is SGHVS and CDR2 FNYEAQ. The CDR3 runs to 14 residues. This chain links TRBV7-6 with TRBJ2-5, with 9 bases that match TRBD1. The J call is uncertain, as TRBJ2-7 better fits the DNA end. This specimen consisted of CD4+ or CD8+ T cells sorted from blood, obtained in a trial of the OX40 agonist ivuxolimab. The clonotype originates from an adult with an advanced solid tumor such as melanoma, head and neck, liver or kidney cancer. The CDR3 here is CASSLGDRVHEQYF. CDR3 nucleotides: TGTGCCAGCAGCCTAGGGGACAGGGTCCACGAGCAGTACTTC.